Following are 10 T cell receptor beta chains from one sample sequenced in a study of T cells after yellow fever vaccination. Via MiXCR, TCRdb re-called the 5' RACE reads, giving one row per CDR3 protein. This table holds approximately 340,000 distinct CDR3 sequences, roughly 8.7% found once. This material consisted of PBMCs, taken on the day of the first yellow fever vaccination. These receptors were taken from a man aged 18 to 35 who received the YFV17D yellow fever vaccine.

This rearrangement joins TRBV5-1 to TRBJ1-1; 10 bases align to TRBD1. The CDR3 runs 15 residues. Germline values: CDR1 SGHRS, CDR2 YFSETQ. With V trimmed by 1 base and J by 4 bases, 4 bases remained unmatched. The CDR3 DNA sequence: TGCGCCAGCAGCTTGTTGGGACAGGGGAGCACTGAAGCTTTCTTT. Translated, it gives CASSLLGQGSTEAFF.

This clonotype was seen more than once but under ten times. The chain is built from TRBV11-2 and TRBJ1-6; unclear D gene. This CDR3 spans 13 amino acids. Trimming removed 5 bases from V and 8 bases from J, with 10 bases in between. CDR1 is SGHAT, CDR2 FQNNGV, per germline. CDR3 loop: CASSPSHYSPLHF. In nucleotides, the CDR3 is TGTGCCAGCAGCCCTAGTCATTATTCACCCCTCCACTTT.

The rearrangement joins TRBV5-4 to TRBJ1-6; D call uncertain. Per the germline V gene, CDR1 is SGHNT and CDR2 is YYREEE (reference sequence). The length of the CDR3 is 12 residues. Trimming cost V 4 bases and J 12 bases, with 11 bases left between them. The CDR3 DNA is TGTGCCAGCAGCCTCGTGGTGGGACCCCTCCACTTT. Translation: CASSLVVGPLHF.

This clonotype appeared many times. The J gene is TRBJ2-7, the V gene TRBV29-1, with 8 bases fitting TRBD1. The CDR3 extends over 13 amino acids. The trim removed 6 bases at V and 5 bases at J, leaving 9 bases unmatched. The germline gives CDR1 SQVTM, CDR2 ANQGSEA. CDR3 coding DNA: TGCAGCGTCGGGACAGGTACAACCCACGAGCAGTACTTC. Translating gives CSVGTGTTHEQYF.

As regards this clonotype: The junction departs from the called germline gene at one end, perhaps through a read error. The chain carries TRBV27 and TRBJ2-5; 10 nucleotides agree with TRBD2. The V gene's germline CDR1 is MNHEY and CDR2 SMNVEV (reference sequence). The CDR3 spans 17 residues. DNA of the CDR3: TGTGCCCGCAGTTTATCTCCGAGCGGGGGGGGACAAGAGACCCAGTACTTC. It yields the protein CARSLSPSGGGQETQYF.

The chain combines TRBV10-3 with TRBJ1-2, with TRBD1 matching 7 bases. The germline V gene has CDR1 ENHRY and CDR2 SYGVKD. The CDR3 covers 16 residues. V dropped 7 bases and J dropped 0; count of bases not matched to a gene: 11. This CDR3 is CAIKKVGQGANYGYTF. The CDR3 coding sequence is TGTGCCATCAAGAAGGTCGGGCAGGGGGCTAACTATGGCTACACCTTC.

V usage is TRBV7-2 and J usage is TRBJ1-1; 7 bases agree with TRBD1. J was trimmed by 0 bases and V by 2 bases; bases with no gene match: 6. The length of the CDR3 is 16 residues. CDR1 is SGHTA, CDR2 FQGNSA, per germline. DNA for the CDR3: TGTGCCAGCAGCTTAAGCCAGGGGACAGTGAACACTGAAGCTTTCTTT. Its translation is CASSLSQGTVNTEAFF.

V gene TRBV6-5 combines with J gene TRBJ2-5; no firm D call. The V end lost 2 bases, the J end lost 4 bases, and 8 bases lay between the germline ends. This CDR3 contains 13 residues. From germline, CDR1 is MNHEY and CDR2 SVGAGI. The CDR3 spells CASSYGPRETQYF. The CDR3 region has the DNA TGTGCCAGCAGTTACGGGCCGAGAGAGACCCAGTACTTC.

This clonotype was seen a handful of times. This rearrangement joins TRBV5-1 to TRBJ2-5; D may be TRBD2 (5 bases). The CDR3 extends over 13 amino acids. The V gene's germline CDR1 is SGHRS and CDR2 YFSETQ. Trimming cost V 4 bases and J 4 bases, with 11 bases left between them. CDR3 sequence reads: CASSPGFTETQYF. CDR3 DNA sequence: TGCGCCAGCAGCCCGGGGTTCACAGAGACCCAGTACTTC. Full variable domain (outside the CDR3, taken from reference TRBV5-1 and TRBJ2-5): KAGVTQTPRYLIKTRGQQVTLSCSPISGHRSVSWYQQTPGQGLQFLFEYFSETQRNKGNFPGRFSGRQFSNSRSEMNVSTLELGDSALYLCASSPGFTETQYFGPGTRLLVL.

Only a few counts were recorded for this clonotype. J is TRBJ1-5 and V is TRBV7-9; no firm D call. In germline, CDR1 is SEHNR, CDR2 FQNEAQ (reference sequence). The CDR3 is 16 amino acids. V gave up 5 bases and J gave up 3 bases, with 17 bases separating them. CDR3 sequence: CASSRWRGNDNQPQHF. Here the CDR3 DNA reads TGTGCCAGCAGCCGATGGCGGGGAAACGACAATCAGCCCCAGCATTTT.